The entry below describes one TCR beta chain. This clone appeared a single time. Its antigen is currently not known. Base-call qualities are not available, and no considerably larger clone is one nucleotide away. The source of the sample is a study of T cell responses to AZD1222 COVID-19 vaccine (dated by TCRdb to the early 2020s). General notes on the study: TCR sequencing covered more than 230 trial participants: about 210 given two doses of AZD1222 and around 26 given two doses of MenACWY control vaccine. Trial participants were enrolled into age subgroups of 18-55, 56-69 and 70-plus years, which contained around 150, 29 and 61 TCR-sequenced participants, respectively. Overall study results and their limits: Vaccine-associated CD4 TCRs spanned the whole spike protein, with dominant responses in regions 160-218 and 743-854. Conclusions about previously exposed vaccinees are limited, since just six AZD1222 recipients were seropositive for SARS-CoV-2 at baseline. Because no day 14 peak-response samples were available, the repertoires could be characterized only after the peak T cell response. Reportedly, almost half of the unique spike-specific TCRs recognized epitopes lying outside the regions that are mutated in the B.1.351 and B.1.1.7 variants. Participants were mostly white British, with more females than males. The authors suggested clonal diversity may have been underestimated. In the small 56-69-year group, the increase in depth fell short of significance, most likely because of low power. After two AZD1222 doses, both the breadth and the depth of spike-specific TCRs were significantly higher than at day 0 and than in MenACWY recipients.

The time point label here, explained by the study, means: about 28 days (+/-7) after the second vaccine dose. AZD1222 recipients with second doses at about 4 weeks or about 12 weeks were pooled, because spike-specific TCR depth and breadth did not differ between schedules. Vaccinee samples were obtained from the UK trials COV001 and COV002, which included a single-blind randomized controlled phase 2/3 trial of AZD1222 (ChAdOx1 nCoV-19) in healthy adults. For TCRbeta chain sequencing, PBMC samples were collected from trial participants at day 0 and at day 28 after the second dose. There are 11 amino acids in the CDR3, from cysteine to phenylalanine inclusive. Just CDR3 DNA is preserved here, 33 bases in frame from base 1. The germline V gene (reference sequence) supplies CDR1 LGHDT and CDR2 YNNKEL. V was cut back by 2 bases and J by 4 bases, leaving a gap of 2 bases between them. The CDR3 regions of human TCRbeta chains were analyzed by immunosequencing. Regarding the original processing steps: Repertoire TCRs were matched against a reference library of SARS-CoV-2-specific TCRs generated with the MIRA antigen-specificity platform. Breadth was defined as the fraction of unique TCRs that were SARS-CoV-2-associated. Depth was defined as the fraction of total T cells that were SARS-CoV-2-associated. Using the MIRA data, every spike-specific TCR was mapped to the spike region that the TCR reacted to and assigned to either a CD4 or a CD8 class. Log10-transformed breadth and depth values were compared by one-way ANOVA with Sidak's multiple comparisons tests. As stored in TCRdb, this immuneACCESS dataset retains in-frame rearrangements with V and J assigned. A fraction of the clones does not appear; measured against another copy, unresolved V genes explain less than half of the discrepancy, and the remainder lacks a known reason. The V and J calls and clone size were taken over from that table, and D and trimming were inferred from the DNA. The sample records fewer than 120,000 clones, 80% to 95% of which are singletons. The ten largest make up more than 2% of the sample.

This TCR came from an adult who received the AZD1222 COVID-19 vaccine. The V and J segments used are TRBV3-1 (or the pseudogene TRBV3-2) and TRBJ2-5; the D gene is unclear. Sequencing was performed on peripheral blood, taken 28 days after the second AZD1222 dose. CDR3 reads: CASSQRETQYF. In nucleotide form, the sequence is TGTGCCAGCAGCCAACGAGAGACCCAGTACTTC.